A selection of T cell receptor beta chains follows, all from one sample in a study of T cells after yellow fever vaccination. TCRdb re-analysed the 5' RACE reads in MiXCR, keeping a single row per CDR3 protein. This table has 300,000 to 400,000 distinct CDR3 sequences, 8% to 10% appearing once. The sample consisted of PBMCs, taken on the day of the first yellow fever vaccination. The receptor set was obtained from a man aged 18 to 30 who received the YFV17D yellow fever vaccine. The CDR3 runs from the conserved cysteine through the conserved F or W. D genes are given only for firm matches. A clone size is listed for some rows: how often the clone was seen (once, few, many), or a class if it is expanded.

TRBJ2-1,NA,TRBV5-1,TRBD1,TGCGCCAGCAGCCTGACGGGGACAGACAACGCGCAGTTCTTC,CASSLTGTDNAQFF
TRBJ1-6,few,TRBV5-4,NA,TGTGCCAGCAGCCCTGGACGTTCCCTCACCAGTTCACCCCTCCACTTT,CASSPGRSLTSSPLHF
TRBJ1-2,NA,TRBV5-4,NA,TGTGCCAGCAGTTTTGGACAGCCTAACTATGGCTACACCTTC,CASSFGQPNYGYTF
TRBJ1-2,NA,TRBV6-5,NA,TGTGCCAGCAGCCAGGGTACCGGCTACACCTTC,CASSQGTGYTF
TRBJ2-1,NA,TRBV6-2/TRBV6-3,NA,TGTGCCAGCAGTTACGAGGGGGGAGCTACGTATTTCTTC,CASSYEGGATYFF
TRBJ2-3,many,TRBV4-3,TRBD2,TGCGCCAGCAGCCAAGCCGGACTAGCGGCCAGCACAGATACGCAGTATTTT,CASSQAGLAASTDTQYF
TRBJ2-2,NA,TRBV11-2,NA,TGTGCCAGCAGATTAGACTGGGGAAGAACCGGGGAGCTGTTTTTT,CASRLDWGRTGELFF
TRBJ2-7,many,TRBV12-3/TRBV12-4,NA,TGTGCCAGCAGTCGCGGGGACGAGCAGTACTTC,CASSRGDEQYF
TRBJ2-1,few,TRBV7-2,NA,TGTGCCAGCAGCTTAGGAGCGGGCACAAGTGGCAATGAGCAGTTCTTC,CASSLGAGTSGNEQFF
TRBJ2-7,many,TRBV5-1,TRBD2,TGCGCCAGCAGCTTGAGTAGCGGGGGTGGAGAGCAGTACTTC,CASSLSSGGGEQYF
TRBJ2-1,few,TRBV28,NA,TGTGCCAGCAGTTCTAGCTGGACCGGTCGGGGGGAGCAGTTCTTC,CASSSSWTGRGEQFF
TRBJ1-2,few,TRBV4-1,NA,TGCGCCAGCAGCCAAGCCCGGGACGGAGCTAACTATGGCTACACCTTC,CASSQARDGANYGYTF
TRBJ2-7,few,TRBV18,TRBD1,TGTGCCAGCTCACCGGTGTTAGGGACAGGGGGTCCGCACGAGCAGTACTTC,CASSPVLGTGGPHEQYF
TRBJ2-3,few,TRBV29-1,NA,TGCAGCGGGAGTAGGGCAGGAGACACAGATACGCAGTATTTT,CSGSRAGDTDTQYF
TRBJ2-1,NA,TRBV24-1,TRBD1,TGTGCCACCAGTCAGTCGGGACAGGGGACCTACAATGAGCAGTTCTTC,CATSQSGQGTYNEQFF
TRBJ2-3,NA,TRBV7-6,TRBD2,TGTGCCAGCAAGAAAACTAGCGGGGCTTTGGATACGCAGTATTTT,CASKKTSGALDTQYF
TRBJ2-2,NA,TRBV12-3/TRBV12-4,NA,TGTGCCAGCAGTTTTTCACGCACCGGGGAGCTGTTTTTT,CASSFSRTGELFF
TRBJ1-5,once,TRBV18,TRBD1,TGTGCCAGCTCACCACCGGGGACAGCCCTGAAGCCCCAGCATTTT,CASSPPGTALKPQHF
TRBJ1-6,few,TRBV5-1,NA,TGCGCCAGCAGCCCTGGGACCGGAGGCTCCTATAATTCACCCCTCCACTTT,CASSPGTGGSYNSPLHF
TRBJ2-1,few,TRBV12-3/TRBV12-4,NA,TGTGCCAGCAGCCCGGGCCTTTACTCCTACAATGAGCAGTTCTTC,CASSPGLYSYNEQFF
TRBJ1-5,few,TRBV20-1,TRBD1,TGCAGTGCTAGTGGACAGGGGCCTAATCAGCCCCAGCATTTT,CSASGQGPNQPQHF
TRBJ1-5,few,TRBV18,TRBD1,TGTGCCAGCTCACTTAGACCGGGACAGGGTGACCAGCCCCAGCATTTT,CASSLRPGQGDQPQHF
TRBJ2-2,medium-sized,TRBV7-3,TRBD2,TGTGCCAGCAGCTCCTCTCGGGGGGGAAGCGGGGAGCTGTTTTTT,CASSSSRGGSGELFF
TRBJ1-1,NA,TRBV12-3/TRBV12-4,NA,TGTGCCAGCAGAGAGGACATATCGAAGAGGGGCACTGAAGCTTTCTTT,CASREDISKRGTEAFF
TRBJ1-2,many,TRBV18,NA,TGTGCCAGCTCACCTTTGACGGGTCAGGACGGCTACACCTTC,CASSPLTGQDGYTF
TRBJ2-3,few,TRBV2,NA,TGTGCCAGCACTCCAGGGGCTCCTACAGATACGCAGTATTTT,CASTPGAPTDTQYF
TRBJ1-1,NA,TRBV18,NA,TGTGCCAGCTCACCACCTGTCCGGCAGGAGTACACTGAAGCTTTCTTT,CASSPPVRQEYTEAFF
TRBJ2-3,few,TRBV20-1,NA,TGCAGTGCCCAAGGGCCGGGCACAGATACGCAGTATTTT,CSAQGPGTDTQYF
TRBJ2-5,NA,TRBV9,TRBD2,TGTGCCAGCAGCGTAGTGGCGGGGGGCCGGAAGACCCAGTACTTC,CASSVVAGGRKTQYF
TRBJ2-1,few,TRBV4-3,NA,TGCGCCAGCAGCCAAGATCAGGGGAGTGAGCAGTTCTTC,CASSQDQGSEQFF
TRBJ2-1,NA,TRBV20-1,TRBD2,TGCAGTGCCACACAACCAGAGCGGGGGGGCGTCAATGAGCAGTTCTTC,CSATQPERGGVNEQFF
TRBJ2-5,many,TRBV12-3/TRBV12-4,NA,TGTGCCAGCAGTTTGGCGGCGGGCCAGTACTTC,CASSLAAGQYF
TRBJ1-2,NA,TRBV5-1,NA,TGCGCCAGCAGCTTGGACGGGGGACCTTCTAACTATGGCTACACCTTC,CASSLDGGPSNYGYTF
TRBJ2-1,few,TRBV20-1,TRBD2,TGCAGTGCTACCAAAGCGGGGGGGGGCTTATGGTTCTTC,CSATKAGGGLWFF
TRBJ1-6,NA,TRBV4-3,NA,TGCGCCAGCAGCCAAGGGGGACTGCTTAATTCACCCCTCCACTTT,CASSQGGLLNSPLHF
TRBJ2-2,few,TRBV3-1,TRBD1,TGTGCCAGCAGCCAAGATCCTGGACAGGCTGCATGGGGGGAGCTGTTTTTT,CASSQDPGQAAWGELFF
TRBJ2-1,many,TRBV29-1,NA,TGCAGCGTTGAATGCGGCCAGGGGAACTCCTACAATGAGCAGTTCTTC,CSVECGQGNSYNEQFF
TRBJ2-5,once,TRBV4-1,NA,TGCGCCAGCAGCCGAACGGACTCCGGGAAGACCCAGTACTTC,CASSRTDSGKTQYF
TRBJ1-1,few,TRBV20-1,NA,TGCAGTGCTAGAGAAACAATTGGGGCTTTCTTT,CSARETIGAFF
TRBJ1-2,few,TRBV28,NA,TGTGCCAGCAGGACGCAGGGGTTGTGGGGCTACACCTTC,CASRTQGLWGYTF
TRBJ2-7,many,TRBV12-3/TRBV12-4,NA,TGTGCCAGCAGTTCCCCCCGGAGGGCCGAGCAGTACTTC,CASSSPRRAEQYF
TRBJ1-1,NA,TRBV5-1,NA,TGCGCCAGCAGCTTGGGCTCGGGGGCTGAAGCTTTCTTT,CASSLGSGAEAFF
TRBJ2-2,few,TRBV12-3/TRBV12-4,NA,TGTGCCAGCAGTGAAAATGACGGCCGGGAGCTGTTTTTT,CASSENDGRELFF
TRBJ2-1,few,TRBV6-2/TRBV6-3,TRBD1,TGTGCCAGCAGTTACTCGAGGGACAGGGAGTATGAGCAGTTCTTC,CASSYSRDREYEQFF
TRBJ2-1,many,TRBV7-2,NA,TGTGCCAGCAGCTCCTCGTGGGGCGAGCAGTTCTTC,CASSSSWGEQFF
TRBJ1-4,few,TRBV4-1,TRBD1,TGCGCCAGCAGCCAACTCTCGACAGGGGGGAATGAAAAACTGTTTTTT,CASSQLSTGGNEKLFF
TRBJ2-7,few,TRBV5-1,TRBD1,TGCGCCAGCAGCTGGAGGGACAGGGGCTACGAGCAGTACTTC,CASSWRDRGYEQYF
TRBJ2-7,NA,TRBV20-1,TRBD1,TGCAGTGCTAGGACAGGGATCTCCTACGAGCAGTACTTC,CSARTGISYEQYF
TRBJ1-5,NA,TRBV23-1,TRBD1,TGCGCCAGCAGTCAATCGTGGGGACAGGCGGCTAATCAGCCCCAGCATTTT,CASSQSWGQAANQPQHF